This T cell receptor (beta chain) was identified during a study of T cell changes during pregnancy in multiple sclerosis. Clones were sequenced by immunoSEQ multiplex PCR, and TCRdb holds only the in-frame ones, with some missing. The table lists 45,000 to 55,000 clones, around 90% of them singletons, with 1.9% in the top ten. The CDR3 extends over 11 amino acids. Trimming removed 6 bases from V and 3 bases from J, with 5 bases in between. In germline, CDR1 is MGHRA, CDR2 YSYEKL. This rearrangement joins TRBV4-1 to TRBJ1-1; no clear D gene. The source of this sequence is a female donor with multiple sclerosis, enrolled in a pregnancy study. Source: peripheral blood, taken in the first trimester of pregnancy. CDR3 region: CASRRDTEAFF. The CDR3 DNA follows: TGCGCCAGCAGGCGGGACACTGAAGCTTTCTTT.